The clone carrying this TCR beta chain came up many times. Its matching antigen is unknown. Amplified TCR beta CDR3 regions came from RNA transcripts. During a first-round RT-PCR of the TCR CDR3, the HTBI primer set was used. A single record per CDR3 protein comes from TCRdb applying MiXCR to the multiplex PCR reads. The sample carries 210,000 or so distinct CDR3 sequences, under 20% recorded once. The data stem from a study of T cells in Graves' hyperthyroidism and ophthalmopathy. Diagnoses were made from clinical symptoms, serum measures (thyroxine and TRAb), thyroid ultrasound and orbital computed tomography. This sample holds PBMCs from roughly 10 ml fresh peripheral blood. Points from the study as a whole: Blood also held most thyroid clonotypes expanded beyond 0.001. Ophthalmopathy got predicted by the model a median about six months before its onset.

Unmatched junction bases numbered 9, after V lost 4 bases and J lost 6 bases. CDR1 MNHEY and CDR2 SVGEGT come from the germline V gene. CDR3 length: 15 amino acids. This chain joins TRBV6-2 or TRBV6-3 and TRBJ2-1; 7 positions match TRBD2. The sequenced sample was blood. The TCR originated in a middle-aged man with Graves' hyperthyroidism. The CDR3 nucleotides are TGTGCCAGCAGTTCACTAGCGTTTGGGATCAATGAGCAGTTCTTC. Translating gives CASSSLAFGINEQFF.